Below, one T cell receptor beta chain is given with its context. Its matching antigen is unknown. Only in-frame clones appear in the TCRdb table, and some are missing; sequencing was by immunoSEQ multiplex PCR. The table lists some 150,000 clones, about 88% of them singletons. These data come from a study of T cell responses to AZD1222 COVID-19 vaccine. Findings and caveats of the study: Repertoires in all cases were sampled only once the peak T cell response had passed.

CDR1 and CDR2 (germline): MGHDK, SYGVNS. Trimming cost V 4 bases and J 12 bases, with 10 bases left between them. The CDR3 has 12 amino acids. This sample comprised peripheral blood, obtained on day 0 of AZD1222 vaccination. This clonotype was obtained from an adult in good health. The chain employs TRBV25-1 and TRBJ1-6; possibly TRBD1 for D (6 bases). CDR3 bases: TGTGCCAGCAGTGGGACAGTCGTACCCCTCCACTTT. Its protein is CASSGTVVPLHF.